This entry concerns a single TCR beta chain. These data originate in a study of blood T cell repertoires in COVID-19. The overall study: From the United States, Italy and Spain came samples of acute and convalescent COVID-19. In each case, the material was cDNA or gDNA derived from T cells, B-cell-depleted T cells, or PBMCs.

Profiling relied on immunoSEQ multiplex PCR, and the TCRdb table lists in-frame clones only, not all of them. Seen here are about 32,000 clones, approximately 86% observed once, and the top ten hold just under 2%. The CDR3 loop spans 14 amino acids. V gave up 6 bases and J gave up 1 base, with 12 bases separating them. Germline assignment: CDR1 MNHEY and CDR2 SVGEGT. The TCR originated in a man in his forties or fifties with active or convalescent COVID-19. The specimen was peripheral blood. This sequence joins TRBV6-2 or TRBV6-3 and TRBJ2-5, with D possibly TRBD1 on 5 matching bases. CDR3 DNA sequence: TGTGCCAGCAGCCCCCGACAGCTCCAAGAGACCCAGTACTTC. Its translation is CASSPRQLQETQYF.